The T cell receptor beta chain described here comes from a study of cytomegalovirus exposure and HLA in healthy donors. This clone was recorded only once. The antigen remains unidentified. Study conclusions and caveats: The study labeled approximately 150 TCR beta chains cytomegalovirus-associated.

Method: immunoSEQ multiplex PCR; TCRdb's copy keeps in-frame clones and lacks some. The repertoire has 200,000 or so clones, approximately 80% of them found once; the top ten carry 13%. Sample: PBMCs. This clonotype was obtained from a woman between 25 and 40 years old in good health and CMV-seropositive.

The CDR3 protein is CASSQDPPHTFRYEQYF. DNA of the CDR3: TGTGCCAGCAGCCAAGATCCCCCACACACGTTCCGCTACGAGCAGTACTTC. The genes are TRBV14 and TRBJ2-7; D unclear. V was trimmed by 0 bases and J by 3 bases, leaving 18 bases between them. This CDR3 contains 17 residues. Germline CDR1 is SGHDN and CDR2 is FVKESK.